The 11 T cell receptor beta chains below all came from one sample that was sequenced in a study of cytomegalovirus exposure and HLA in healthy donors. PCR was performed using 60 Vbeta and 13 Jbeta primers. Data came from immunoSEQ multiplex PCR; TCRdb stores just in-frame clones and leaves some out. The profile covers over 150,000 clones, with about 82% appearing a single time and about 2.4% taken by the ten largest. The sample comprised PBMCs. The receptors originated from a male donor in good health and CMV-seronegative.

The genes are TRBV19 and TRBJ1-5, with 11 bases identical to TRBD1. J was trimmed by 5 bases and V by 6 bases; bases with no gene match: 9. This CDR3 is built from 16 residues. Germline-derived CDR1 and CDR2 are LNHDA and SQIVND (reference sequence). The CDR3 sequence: CASSITRTGGDQPQHF. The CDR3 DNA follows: TGTGCCAGTAGCATAACCAGGACAGGGGGCGATCAGCCCCAGCATTTT. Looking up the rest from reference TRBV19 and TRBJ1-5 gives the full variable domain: DGGITQSPKYLFRKEGQNVTLSCEQNLNHDAMYWYRQDPGQGLRLIYYSQIVNDFQKGDIAEGYSVSREKKESFPLTVTSAQKNPTAFYLCASSITRTGGDQPQHFGDGTRLSIL.

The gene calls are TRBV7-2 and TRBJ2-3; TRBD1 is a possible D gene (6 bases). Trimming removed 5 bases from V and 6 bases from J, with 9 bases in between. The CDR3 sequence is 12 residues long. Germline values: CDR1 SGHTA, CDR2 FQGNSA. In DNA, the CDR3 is TGTGCCAGCAGCCTAACAGGGGATACGCAGTATTTT. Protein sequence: CASSLTGDTQYF.

The CDR3 here is CASSTGQGAFDGKKLFF. For the CDR3, the DNA is TGTGCCAGCAGCACAGGACAGGGGGCATTCGATGGGAAAAAACTGTTTTTT. The rearrangement links TRBV7-2 to TRBJ1-4, with 11 bases lining up with TRBD1. This CDR3 has 17 residues. The germline CDR1 and CDR2 sequences are SGHTA and FQGNSA. V dropped 5 bases and J dropped 9; count of bases not matched to a gene: 14.

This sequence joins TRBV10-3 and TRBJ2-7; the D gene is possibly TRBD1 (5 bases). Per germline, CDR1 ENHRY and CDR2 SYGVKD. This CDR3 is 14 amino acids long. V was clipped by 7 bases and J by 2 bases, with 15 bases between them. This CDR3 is CAIKDEQVAYEQYF. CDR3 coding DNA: TGTGCCATCAAAGATGAACAGGTAGCCTACGAGCAGTACTTC.

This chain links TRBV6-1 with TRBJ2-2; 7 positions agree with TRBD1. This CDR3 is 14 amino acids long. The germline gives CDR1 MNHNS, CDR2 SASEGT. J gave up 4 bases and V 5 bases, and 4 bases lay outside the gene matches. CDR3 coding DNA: TGTGCCAGCAGTTGGACAGGACCCACCGGGGAGCTGTTTTTT. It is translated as CASSWTGPTGELFF.

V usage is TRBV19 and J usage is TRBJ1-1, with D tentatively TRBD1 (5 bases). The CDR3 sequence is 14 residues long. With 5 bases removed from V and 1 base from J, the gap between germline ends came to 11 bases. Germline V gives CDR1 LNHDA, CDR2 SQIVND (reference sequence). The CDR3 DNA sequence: TGTGCCAGTAGTTCCAGGGCTACGAACACTGAAGCTTTCTTT. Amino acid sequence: CASSSRATNTEAFF.

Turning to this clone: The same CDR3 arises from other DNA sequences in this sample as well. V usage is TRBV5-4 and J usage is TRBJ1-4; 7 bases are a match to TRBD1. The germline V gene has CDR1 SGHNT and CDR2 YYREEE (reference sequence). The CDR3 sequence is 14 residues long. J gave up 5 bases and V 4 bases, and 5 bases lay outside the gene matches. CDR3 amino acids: CASSPDRWNEKLFF. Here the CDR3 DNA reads TGTGCCAGCAGCCCGGACAGGTGGAATGAAAAACTGTTTTTT. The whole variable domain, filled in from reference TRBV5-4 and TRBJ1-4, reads ETGVTQSPTHLIKTRGQQVTLRCSSQSGHNTVSWYQQALGQGPQFIFQYYREEENGRGNFPPRFSGLQFPNYSSELNVNALELDDSALYLCASSPDRWNEKLFFGSGTQLSVL.

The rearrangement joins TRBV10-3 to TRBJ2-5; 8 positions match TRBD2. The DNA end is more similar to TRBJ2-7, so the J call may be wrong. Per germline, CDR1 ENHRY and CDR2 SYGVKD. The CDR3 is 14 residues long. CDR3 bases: TGTGCCATCAGTGAGTCACCGGGGGGGAACGAGCAGTACTTC. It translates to CAISESPGGNEQYF.

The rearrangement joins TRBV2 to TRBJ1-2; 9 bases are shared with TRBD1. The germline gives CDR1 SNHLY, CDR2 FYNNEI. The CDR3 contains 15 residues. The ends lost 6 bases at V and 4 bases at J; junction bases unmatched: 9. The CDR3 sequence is CASSLKQGAVYGYTF. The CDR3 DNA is TGTGCCAGCAGCCTAAAACAGGGGGCGGTCTATGGCTACACCTTC.

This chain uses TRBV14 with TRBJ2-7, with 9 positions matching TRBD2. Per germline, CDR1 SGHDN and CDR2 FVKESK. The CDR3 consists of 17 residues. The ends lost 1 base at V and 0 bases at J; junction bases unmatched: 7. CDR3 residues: CASSQVLAGPSSYEQYF. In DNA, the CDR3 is TGTGCCAGCAGCCAAGTCCTAGCGGGGCCGAGCTCCTACGAGCAGTACTTC.

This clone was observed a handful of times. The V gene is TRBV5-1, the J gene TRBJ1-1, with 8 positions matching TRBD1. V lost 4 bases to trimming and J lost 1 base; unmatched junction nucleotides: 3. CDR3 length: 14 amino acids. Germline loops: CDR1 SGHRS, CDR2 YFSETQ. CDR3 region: CASSIDRGNTEAFF. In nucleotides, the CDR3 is TGCGCCAGCAGCATCGACAGGGGGAACACTGAAGCTTTCTTT.